These T cell receptor beta chains were read from a single sample in a study of human T cells and chemical hapten exposure. TCRdb re-called the RACE reads through MiXCR, storing one row per CDR3 protein. The sample has more than 100,000 distinct CDR3 sequences; about 11% are singletons. The source material was whole blood, sampled in connection with sensitization to the hapten diphenylcyclopropenone (DPC). The receptors come from a woman in her forties or fifties with alopecia areata. Some clones in this sample may be carry-over from other donors' samples. CDR3s include the opening cysteine and the closing phenylalanine or tryptophan. D genes are given only for firm matches. Rows may omit the clone size; those that give it use once, few, many or a size class.

>few|TRBD2|TRBV27|TRBJ2-7
CASRYLGSGESSGSYEQYF
TGTGCCAGCAGATACCTGGGTTCGGGGGAATCTAGCGGGAGCTACGAGCAGTACTTC
>many|-|TRBV29-1|TRBJ2-7
CSVGNGFNYEQYF
TGCAGCGTTGGGAACGGGTTTAACTACGAGCAGTACTTC
>few|-|TRBV12-3/TRBV12-4|TRBJ2-1
CASSLGTVQFF
TGTGCCAGCAGTTTGGGTACAGTGCAGTTCTTC
>many|-|TRBV29-1|TRBJ1-1
CSVEDRGEAFF
TGCAGCGTTGAAGATCGAGGGGAAGCTTTCTTT
>-|TRBD1|TRBV12-3/TRBV12-4|TRBJ1-2
CASSLGGGAHGYTF
TGTGCCAGCAGTTTAGGAGGGGGCGCCCATGGCTACACCTTC
>once|-|TRBV6-1|TRBJ1-1
CASSEALTEAFF
TGTGCCAGCAGTGAAGCGCTGACTGAAGCTTTCTTT
>many|-|TRBV27|TRBJ1-1
CASSFQGGGTEAFF
TGTGCCAGCAGTTTCCAGGGAGGAGGGACTGAAGCTTTCTTT
>-|TRBD2|TRBV6-5|TRBJ2-3
CASSPTSGGLDF
TGTGCCAGCAGCCCTACTAGCGGGGGCCTCGATTTT
>many|-|TRBV29-1|TRBJ2-3
CSVGPGQGGGRADTQYF
TGCAGCGTTGGCCCCGGACAGGGCGGGGGTCGCGCAGATACGCAGTATTTT
>-|TRBD1|TRBV6-5|TRBJ2-1
CASSYIGTGVYNEQFF
TGTGCCAGCAGTTACATAGGGACAGGCGTCTACAATGAGCAGTTCTTC
>many|TRBD1|TRBV10-3|TRBJ1-3
CAISGGRGQGLSSGNTIYF
TGTGCCATCAGTGGGGGTCGGGGACAGGGACTCTCCTCTGGAAACACCATATATTTT
>-|-|TRBV3-1|TRBJ2-3
CASSQEHYTDTQYF
TGTGCCAGCAGCCAAGAGCACTACACAGATACGCAGTATTTT
>-|-|TRBV4-3|TRBJ1-2
CASSPGRAGANYGYTF
TGCGCCAGCAGCCCTGGCCGGGCAGGGGCTAACTATGGCTACACCTTC
>-|TRBD1|TRBV7-2|TRBJ1-4
CASSFRQGAGEKLFF
TGTGCCAGCAGCTTTCGACAGGGGGCAGGTGAAAAACTGTTTTTT
>few|TRBD2|TRBV6-6|TRBJ2-7
CAANKGLAGGSEEQYF
TGTGCCGCGAACAAGGGACTAGCGGGAGGATCAGAAGAGCAGTACTTC
>few|-|TRBV14|TRBJ2-4
CASSQDLGAKNIQYF
TGTGCCAGCAGCCAAGATCTGGGCGCGAAAAACATTCAGTACTTC
>few|TRBD1|TRBV3-1|TRBJ1-4
CASSQTQTGLFF
TGTGCCAGCAGCCAAACACAGACAGGGCTGTTTTTT
>-|TRBD2|TRBV20-1|TRBJ2-3
CSARGLAGSDTQYF
TGCAGTGCTAGGGGGCTAGCGGGTTCAGATACGCAGTATTTT
>-|-|TRBV29-1|TRBJ2-4
CSVDEGTKNIQYF
TGCAGCGTTGACGAGGGGACCAAAAACATTCAGTACTTC
>-|-|TRBV5-6|TRBJ1-1
CASSQSGQPIGTEAFF
TGTGCCAGCAGCCAGTCGGGGCAGCCCATAGGGACTGAAGCTTTCTTT
>few|TRBD1|TRBV29-1|TRBJ2-7
CSVEVPGQGGLEQYF
TGCAGCGTTGAGGTTCCCGGACAGGGGGGGCTGGAGCAGTACTTC
>-|-|TRBV29-1|TRBJ2-3
CSVGGSSFSTDTQYF
TGCAGCGTTGGGGGGAGTAGCTTTAGCACAGATACGCAGTATTTT